The rows below give T cell receptor beta chains drawn from one sample of a study of shared clonotypes between healthy human individuals. The assay was immunoSEQ multiplex PCR, and TCRdb's table has in-frame clones only and misses some. Of about 1.5 million clones listed, around 98% are singletons. Specimen: naive CD4+ T cells sorted from blood. These receptors all stem from a man aged 25-45 years in good health. Both conserved end residues are part of each CDR3. Each record gives: J gene, V gene, clone size, D gene, CDR3 protein, CDR3 DNA. A D gene is named only where the DNA matches it firmly. Expanded clones get a size class; other rows say once, few or many, or leave the size out.

>TRBJ2-1|TRBV11-2|.|.
CASSLSVGTYNEQFF
TGTGCCAGCAGCCTAAGCGTGGGAACCTACAATGAGCAGTTCTTC
>TRBJ1-5|TRBV14|once|.
CASSQSPKGGNQPQHF
TGTGCCAGCAGCCAAAGTCCAAAGGGGGGCAATCAGCCCCAGCATTTT
>TRBJ2-3|TRBV5-4|.|.
CASSEGGRATDTQYF
TGTGCCAGCAGCGAGGGTGGCCGAGCCACAGATACGCAGTATTTT
>TRBJ2-7|TRBV27|.|TRBD2
CASSLQSGRFDEQYF
TGTGCCAGCAGTTTACAAAGCGGGAGGTTCGACGAGCAGTACTTC
>TRBJ1-2|TRBV6-6|.|.
CASSYSTGGFNYGYTF
TGTGCCAGCAGTTACTCAACCGGGGGGTTTAACTATGGCTACACCTTC
>TRBJ2-7|TRBV18|once|TRBD1
CASSATGPTYEQYF
TGTGCCAGCTCAGCGACAGGGCCCACCTACGAGCAGTACTTC
>TRBJ1-5|TRBV6-1|once|.
CASSGTISNQPQHF
TGTGCCAGCAGTGGCACGATTAGCAATCAGCCCCAGCATTTT
>TRBJ2-1|TRBV2|.|.
CASSDRGTPLFF
TGTGCCAGCAGTGACCGGGGGACTCCGTTGTTCTTC
>TRBJ2-3|TRBV18|.|.
CASSPVTGTDTQYF
TGTGCCAGCTCACCCGTGACAGGCACAGATACGCAGTATTTT
>TRBJ2-5|TRBV7-9|.|TRBD2
CASSLGLAGAETQYF
TGTGCCAGCAGCCTTGGACTAGCGGGAGCAGAGACCCAGTACTTC
>TRBJ2-3|TRBV7-9|.|.
CASSGHPISTDTQYF
TGTGCCAGCAGCGGACATCCAATTAGCACAGATACGCAGTATTTT
>TRBJ1-5|TRBV21-1|.|.
CATIRVQGRHQPQHF
TGTGCCACTATAAGGGTGCAGGGGCGCCATCAGCCCCAGCATTTT
>TRBJ2-7|TRBV27|once|.
CASSLYFGGGYEQYF
TGTGCCAGCAGTTTATATTTTGGTGGCGGATACGAGCAGTACTTC
>TRBJ2-6|TRBV2|once|.
CASSVRSGANVLTF
TGTGCCAGCAGTGTGCGCTCTGGGGCCAACGTCCTGACTTTC
>TRBJ2-5|TRBV28|.|TRBD1
CASSPGTGGRETQYF
TGTGCCAGCAGTCCCGGGACAGGGGGTCGGGAGACCCAGTACTTC
>TRBJ2-3|TRBV9|.|.
CASSVYPRSDVGDTQYF
TGTGCCAGCAGCGTTTACCCCCGGAGCGATGTGGGAGATACGCAGTATTTT
>TRBJ1-1|TRBV30|.|.
CAWSEGPNTEAFF
TGTGCCTGGAGTGAGGGACCTAACACTGAAGCTTTCTTT
>TRBJ2-1|TRBV5-4|once|TRBD2
CASSTRTSGYNEQFF
TGTGCCAGCAGCACCCGGACTAGCGGATACAATGAGCAGTTCTTC
>TRBJ2-1|TRBV7-3|.|.
CASSLGGPSYNEQFF
TGTGCCAGCAGCTTAGGAGGGCCGTCCTACAATGAGCAGTTCTTC
>TRBJ2-2|TRBV9|.|.
CASSVEVRARTGELFF
TGTGCCAGCAGCGTAGAAGTCCGGGCGAGGACCGGGGAGCTGTTTTTT
>TRBJ1-4|TRBV4-2|.|TRBD1
CASSVYQGAAVEKLFF
TGTGCCAGCAGCGTATACCAGGGGGCCGCAGTTGAAAAACTGTTTTTT
>TRBJ2-7|TRBV6-4|.|.
CASNRLVPSYEQYF
TGTGCCAGCAATAGACTAGTGCCCTCCTACGAGCAGTACTTC